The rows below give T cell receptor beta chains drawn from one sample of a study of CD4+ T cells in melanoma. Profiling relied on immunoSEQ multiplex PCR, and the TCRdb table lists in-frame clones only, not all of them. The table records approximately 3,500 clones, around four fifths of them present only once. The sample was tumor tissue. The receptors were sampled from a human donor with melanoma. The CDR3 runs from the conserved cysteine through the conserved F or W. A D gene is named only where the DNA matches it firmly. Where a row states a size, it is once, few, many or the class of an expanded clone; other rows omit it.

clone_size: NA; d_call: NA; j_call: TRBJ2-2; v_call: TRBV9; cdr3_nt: TGTGCCAGCAGACCGGGGGAAAACACCGGGGAGCTGTTTTTT; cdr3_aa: CASRPGENTGELFF
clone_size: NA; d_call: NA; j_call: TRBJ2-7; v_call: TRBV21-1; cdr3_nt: TGTGCCAGCAGCTGGGCGATACACGTGTTAGACGAGCAGTACTTC; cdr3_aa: CASSWAIHVLDEQYF
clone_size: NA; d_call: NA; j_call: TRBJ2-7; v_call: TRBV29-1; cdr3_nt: TGCAGCGTTGAGGCGGAATACTACGAGCAGTACTTC; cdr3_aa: CSVEAEYYEQYF
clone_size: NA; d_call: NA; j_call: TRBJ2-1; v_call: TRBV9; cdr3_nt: TGTGCCAGCAGCTCAGCGTATGAGCAGTTCTTC; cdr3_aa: CASSSAYEQFF
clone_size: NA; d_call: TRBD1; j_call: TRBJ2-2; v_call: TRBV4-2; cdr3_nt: TGTGCCAGCAGCCATGAACAGGGGGCCCAAATGAACACCGGGGAGCTGTTTTTT; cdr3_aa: CASSHEQGAQMNTGELFF
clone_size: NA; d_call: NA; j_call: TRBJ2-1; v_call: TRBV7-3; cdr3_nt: TGTGCCAGCAGCCCCAGCGGGCCGACCTACAATGAGCAGTTCTTC; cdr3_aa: CASSPSGPTYNEQFF
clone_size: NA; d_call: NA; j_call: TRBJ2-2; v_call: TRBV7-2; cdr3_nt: TGTGCCAGCAGCCCCCGTAGTTCGGGGGAGCTGTTTTTT; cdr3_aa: CASSPRSSGELFF
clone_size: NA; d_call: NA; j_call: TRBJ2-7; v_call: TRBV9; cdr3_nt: TGTGCCAGCAGCGTTGGGGGTACTCCCTACGAGCAGTACTTC; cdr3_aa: CASSVGGTPYEQYF
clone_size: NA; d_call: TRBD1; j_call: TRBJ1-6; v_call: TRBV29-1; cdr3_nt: TGCAGCGTGACGACAGGGGCGGTGGATTCACCCCTCCACTTT; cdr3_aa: CSVTTGAVDSPLHF
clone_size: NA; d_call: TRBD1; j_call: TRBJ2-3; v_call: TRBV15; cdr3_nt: TGTGCCACCAGCGAAGACAGGGACGAGGATACGCAGTATTTT; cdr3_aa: CATSEDRDEDTQYF
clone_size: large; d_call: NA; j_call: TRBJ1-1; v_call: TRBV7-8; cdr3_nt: TGTGCCAGCAGCTTAGAGGCAGGGGAGAACACTGAAGCTTTCTTT; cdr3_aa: CASSLEAGENTEAFF
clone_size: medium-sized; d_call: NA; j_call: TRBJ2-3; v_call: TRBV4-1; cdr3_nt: TGCGCCAGCAGCCCCCGGGACTCCAATTGGGGCACAGATACGCAGTATTTT; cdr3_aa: CASSPRDSNWGTDTQYF
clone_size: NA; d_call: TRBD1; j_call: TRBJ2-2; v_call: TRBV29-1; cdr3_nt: TGCAGCGTTTCCTACAGGGGAGACACCGGGGAGCTGTTTTTT; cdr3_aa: CSVSYRGDTGELFF
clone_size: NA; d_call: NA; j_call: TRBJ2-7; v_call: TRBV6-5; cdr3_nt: TGTGCCAGCTCCGCGCTCAGGGGACCCTCCTACGAGCAGTACTTC; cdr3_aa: CASSALRGPSYEQYF
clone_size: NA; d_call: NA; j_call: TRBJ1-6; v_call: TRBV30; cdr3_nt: TGTGCCTGGAGTGTCCGACAGGCCCTCCACTTT; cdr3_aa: CAWSVRQALHF
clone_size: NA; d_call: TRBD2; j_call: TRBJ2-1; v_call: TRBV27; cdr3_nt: TGTGCCAGCAGTTTAGTGACAGGACTAGCGGGGCCTAATGAGCAGTTCTTC; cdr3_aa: CASSLVTGLAGPNEQFF
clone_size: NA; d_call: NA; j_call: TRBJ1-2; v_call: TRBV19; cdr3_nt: TGTGCCAGTACCATCTTTGACAGGTCAAACTATGGCTACACCTTC; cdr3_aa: CASTIFDRSNYGYTF
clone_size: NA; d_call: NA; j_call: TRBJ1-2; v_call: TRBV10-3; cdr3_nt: TGTGCCATCAGTGAGGCGGTATATGGCTACACCTTC; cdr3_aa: CAISEAVYGYTF
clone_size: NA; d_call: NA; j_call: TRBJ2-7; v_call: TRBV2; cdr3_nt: TGTGCCAGCCGAAGAATAGGCTACGAGCAGTACTTC; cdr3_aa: CASRRIGYEQYF
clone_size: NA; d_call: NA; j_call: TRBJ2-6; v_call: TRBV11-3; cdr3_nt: TGTGCCAGCAGCTTGCGTGCATCTCGACAAAGTCGGGCCAACGTCCTGACTTTC; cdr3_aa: CASSLRASRQSRANVLTF
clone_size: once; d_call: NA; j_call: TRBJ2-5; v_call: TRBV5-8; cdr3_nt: TGTGCCAGCAGCTTGATGACGTTTTCGGCCGGAGGCCAAGAGACCCAGTACTTC; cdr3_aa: CASSLMTFSAGGQETQYF